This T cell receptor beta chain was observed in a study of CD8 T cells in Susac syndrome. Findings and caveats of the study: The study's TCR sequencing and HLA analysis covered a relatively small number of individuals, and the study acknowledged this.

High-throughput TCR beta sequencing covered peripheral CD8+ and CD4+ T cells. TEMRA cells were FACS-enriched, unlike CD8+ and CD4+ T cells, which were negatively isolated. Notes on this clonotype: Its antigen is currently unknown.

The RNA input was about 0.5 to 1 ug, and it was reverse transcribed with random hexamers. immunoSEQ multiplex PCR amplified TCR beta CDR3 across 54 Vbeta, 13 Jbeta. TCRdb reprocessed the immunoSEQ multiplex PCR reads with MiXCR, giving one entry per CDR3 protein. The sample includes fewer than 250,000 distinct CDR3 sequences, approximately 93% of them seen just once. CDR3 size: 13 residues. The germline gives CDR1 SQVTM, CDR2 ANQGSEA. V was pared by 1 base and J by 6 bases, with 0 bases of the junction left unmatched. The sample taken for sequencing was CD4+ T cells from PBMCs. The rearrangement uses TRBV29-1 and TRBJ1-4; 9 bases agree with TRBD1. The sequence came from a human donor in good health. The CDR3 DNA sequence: TGCAGCGTTGAAGGGGACAGGGATGAAAAACTGTTTTTT. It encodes CSVEGDRDEKLFF. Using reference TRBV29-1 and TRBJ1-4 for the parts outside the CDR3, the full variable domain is SAVISQKPSRDICQRGTSLTIQCQVDSQVTMMFWYRQQPGQSLTLIATANQGSEATYESGFVIDKFPISRPNLTFSTLTVSNMSPEDSSIYLCSVEGDRDEKLFFGSGTQLSVL.